Presented here are 15 T cell receptor beta chains from one specimen sequenced in a study of T cells in Graves' hyperthyroidism and ophthalmopathy. The source material, RNA transcripts, was used to amplify TCR beta CDR3 regions. Initially, a first-round RT-PCR of the TCR CDR3 employed the HTBI primer set. MiXCR, applied by TCRdb to the multiplex PCR reads, yields one record per CDR3 protein. The table records about 360,000 distinct CDR3 sequences, 15% to 18% of them present only once. Material: blood. The receptors stem from a woman younger than 35 with Graves' hyperthyroidism that later progressed to Graves' ophthalmopathy.

A remark on this clonotype: Sequence at one end of the junction differs from germline and may be a read error. J is TRBJ1-1 and V is TRBV28; D might be TRBD1 (6 bases). The CDR3 is 15 amino acids. Germline lookup yields CDR1 MDHEN and CDR2 SYDVKM. The CDR3, as DNA: TGTGCCAGCAGTTCTCCGGGACAAATGAACGCTGAGGCTTTCTTT. Its protein is CASSSPGQMNAEAFF. The full variable domain, rest sourced from reference TRBV28 and TRBJ1-1, is DVKVTQSSRYLVKRTGEKVFLECVQDMDHENMFWYRQDPGLGLRLIYFSYDVKMKEKGDIPEGYSVSREKKERFSLILESASTNQTSMYLCASSSPGQMNAEAFFGQGTRLTVV.

This clonotype showed up many times. The chain links TRBV20-1 to TRBJ2-1, with 7 bases lining up with TRBD2. This CDR3 is built from 15 residues. Germline CDR1 DFQATT, CDR2 SNEGSKA (reference sequence). After removal of 3 bases from V and 3 bases from J, the junction contained 8 bases not matched to a gene. CDR3 residues: CSARLLASGYNEQFF. The CDR3 DNA reads as TGCAGTGCTAGGTTACTGGCTAGCGGCTACAATGAGCAGTTCTTC.

A few counts support this clonotype. The chain employs TRBV7-9 and TRBJ2-7; 7 nucleotides match TRBD1. Germline assignment: CDR1 SEHNR and CDR2 FQNEAQ (reference sequence). The V segment lost 6 bases and the J segment 0 bases; nucleotides outside the gene matches: 8. The CDR3 loop spans 15 amino acids. The CDR3 DNA reads as TGTGCCAGCAGGCAGGCAGGGGGTAGCTCCTACGAGCAGTACTTC. Translation: CASRQAGGSSYEQYF.

This clonotype was observed at least ten times. This chain links TRBV7-9 with TRBJ2-1; D perhaps matches TRBD2 (5 bases). The length of the CDR3 is 15 residues. V shed 6 bases and J shed 7 bases, with 19 bases lying between them. Germline V gene sequence: CDR1 SEHNR, CDR2 FQNEAQ (reference sequence). DNA for the CDR3: TGTGCCAGCAGTGGTGGTCTGCGGAGAGGGAATGAGCAGTTCTTC. This encodes CASSGGLRRGNEQFF.

This clonotype was found once. Just one base apart from a much larger clone, this may be a read error. Because it lacks the conserved phenylalanine or tryptophan at the end, this CDR3 is likely a read error. The rearrangement uses TRBV5-8 and TRBJ1-1; 9 nucleotides match TRBD1. This CDR3 region has 15 residues. From germline, CDR1 is SGHTS and CDR2 YDEGEE. Germline trimming cut 0 bases from V and 0 bases from J; bases unmatched to any gene: 0. CDR3 region: CASSLGTGVNTEAFL. The CDR3 region has the DNA TGTGCCAGCAGCTTGGGGACAGGGGTGAACACTGAAGCTTTCCTT.

This clonotype was counted ten times or more. The chain links TRBV10-3 to TRBJ1-5; 8 bases line up with TRBD1. Looked up from germline, CDR1 is ENHRY and CDR2 is SYGVKD. The CDR3 sequence is 15 residues long. V lost 2 bases, J lost 3 bases, and 3 bases stayed unmatched. The CDR3 DNA follows: TGTGCCATCAGTGAGGGGGACAGGTTCAATCAGCCCCAGCATTTT. This codes for CAISEGDRFNQPQHF.

The chain is built from TRBV6-2 or TRBV6-3 and TRBJ2-1; 15 positions agree with TRBD2. CDR3 length: 20 amino acids. Trimming removed 2 bases from V and 6 bases from J; junction bases left unmatched: 14. The V gene's germline CDR1 is MNHEY and CDR2 SVGEGT. The CDR3 protein is CASSYQSGTSGRWSFNEQFF. CDR3 bases: TGTGCCAGCAGTTACCAATCCGGGACTAGCGGGAGGTGGTCGTTCAATGAGCAGTTCTTC.

This clonotype appeared many times. Here the CDR3 reads CASSERLARLFF. The CDR3 bases are TGTGCCAGCAGTGAAAGGTTAGCTAGGTTGTTCTTC. This chain connects TRBV2 to TRBJ2-1; D is unresolved. This CDR3 is 12 amino acids long. The V end was cut by 2 bases, the J end by 15 bases, with 14 bases between. CDR1 and CDR2 (germline): SNHLY, FYNNEI.

Remarks on this clonotype: A read error may explain this, as a much larger clone is one base away. J is TRBJ2-7 and V is TRBV28; D gene unclear. CDR3 length equals 12 residues. Germline CDR1 MDHEN, CDR2 SYDVKM. The V and J ends lost 7 bases and 3 bases respectively, with 10 bases between them. Written as DNA, the CDR3 is TGTGCCAGCAACCTACTTGGCTACGAGCAGTACTTC. Its translation: CASNLLGYEQYF.

The rearrangement uses TRBV5-4 and TRBJ2-7, with D maybe TRBD2 (5 bases). The J call may be incorrect, as the DNA end agrees better with TRBJ2-1. The CDR3 covers 14 residues. CDR1 and CDR2 from the germline V gene are SGHNT and YYREEE (reference sequence). Here the CDR3 reads CASSVATRGYEQFF. The CDR3 DNA reads TGTGCCAGCAGCGTTGCTACTCGAGGGTACGAGCAGTTCTTC.

With respect to this clonotype: A much larger clone is a single base away; this may be a read error. The conserved phenylalanine or tryptophan is not found at the CDR3 terminus, so this likely reflects a read error. The chain couples TRBV28 to TRBJ2-3; TRBD2 agrees at 8 bases. Trimming took 6 bases from V and 1 from J; bases not matched to a gene: 9. The CDR3 has 16 residues. Germline values: CDR1 MDHEN, CDR2 SYDVKM. The CDR3 nucleotides are TGTGCCAGCAGCGGGGGGGGTTCGCGGGGCACAGATACGCAGTATTCT. It yields the protein CASSGGGSRGTDTQYS.

The chain couples TRBV6-2 or TRBV6-3 to TRBJ1-2, with 9 bases matching TRBD1. The CDR3 sequence is 15 residues long. Losses at the gene ends were 5 bases for V and 7 bases for J; bases not matched to a gene: 11. Germline CDR1 MNHEY, CDR2 SVGEGT. The DNA of the CDR3 is TGTGCCAGCAGTGCCCCGGACAGGGGTTTCGGTGGCTACACCTTC. It yields the protein CASSAPDRGFGGYTF.

This clonotype was seen at least ten times. The V call is TRBV6-2 or TRBV6-3, the J call TRBJ2-1, with D maybe TRBD2 (6 bases). Germline V gene data show CDR1 as MNHEY and CDR2 as SVGEGT. Trimming took off 2 bases at V and 3 bases at J, with 8 bases between the two ends. This CDR3 is 14 amino acids long. In nucleotides, the CDR3 is TGTGCCAGCAGTTACATGGGGGGCTACAATGAGCAGTTCTTC. This sequence encodes CASSYMGGYNEQFF.

This clonotype was seen a handful of times. V and J are TRBV30 and TRBJ1-5; D is unclear. This CDR3 region has 15 residues. The germline V gene encodes CDR1 GTSNPN and CDR2 SVGIG (reference sequence). V dropped 3 bases and J dropped 4 bases, with 16 bases sitting between them. CDR3 residues: CAWSLYGRENQPQHF. CDR3 in DNA: TGTGCCTGGAGCCTATATGGGCGGGAAAATCAGCCCCAGCATTTT.

The table lists this clonotype with a few counts. This rearrangement joins TRBV7-2 to TRBJ2-1, with 16 bases identical to TRBD2. V shed 4 bases and J 14 bases; nucleotides not matched to a gene: 5. CDR3 length: 14 residues. The V gene's germline CDR1 is SGHTA and CDR2 FQGNSA. In DNA, the CDR3 is TGTGCCAGCAGCTCCGGGACTAGCGGGAGGGCTGAGTTCTTC. Translating it yields CASSSGTSGRAEFF.